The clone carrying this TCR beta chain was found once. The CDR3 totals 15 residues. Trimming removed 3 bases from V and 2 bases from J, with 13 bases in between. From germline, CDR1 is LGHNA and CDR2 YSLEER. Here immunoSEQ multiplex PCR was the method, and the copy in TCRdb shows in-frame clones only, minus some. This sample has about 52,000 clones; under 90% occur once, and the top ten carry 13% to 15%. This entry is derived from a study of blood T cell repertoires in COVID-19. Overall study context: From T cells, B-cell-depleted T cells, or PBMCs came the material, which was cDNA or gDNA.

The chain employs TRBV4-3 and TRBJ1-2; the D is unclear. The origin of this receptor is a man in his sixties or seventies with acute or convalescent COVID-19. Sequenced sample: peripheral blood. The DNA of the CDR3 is TGCGCCAGCAGCCACCGGTGGACGGGAAACTATGGCTACACCTTC. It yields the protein CASSHRWTGNYGYTF.